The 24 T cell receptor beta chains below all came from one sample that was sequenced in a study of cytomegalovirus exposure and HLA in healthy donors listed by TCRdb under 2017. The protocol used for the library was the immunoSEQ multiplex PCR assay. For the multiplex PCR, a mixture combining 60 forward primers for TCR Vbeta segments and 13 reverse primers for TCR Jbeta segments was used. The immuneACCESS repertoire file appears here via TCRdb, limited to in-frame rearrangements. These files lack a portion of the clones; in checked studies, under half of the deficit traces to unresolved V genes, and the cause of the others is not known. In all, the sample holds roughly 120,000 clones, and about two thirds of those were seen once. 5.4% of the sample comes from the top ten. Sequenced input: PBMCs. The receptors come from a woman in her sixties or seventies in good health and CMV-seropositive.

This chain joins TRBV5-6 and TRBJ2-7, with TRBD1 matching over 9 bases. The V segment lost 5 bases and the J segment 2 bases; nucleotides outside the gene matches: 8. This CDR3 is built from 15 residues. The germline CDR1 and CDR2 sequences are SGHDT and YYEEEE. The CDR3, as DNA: TGTGCCAGCAGGTCCACCGGGACAGGGACCTACGAGCAGTACTTC. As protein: CASRSTGTGTYEQYF. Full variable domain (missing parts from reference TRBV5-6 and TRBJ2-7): DAGVTQSPTHLIKTRGQQVTLRCSPKSGHDTVSWYQQALGQGPQFIFQYYEEEERQRGNFPDRFSGHQFPNYSSELNVNALLLGDSALYLCASRSTGTGTYEQYFGPGTRLTVT.

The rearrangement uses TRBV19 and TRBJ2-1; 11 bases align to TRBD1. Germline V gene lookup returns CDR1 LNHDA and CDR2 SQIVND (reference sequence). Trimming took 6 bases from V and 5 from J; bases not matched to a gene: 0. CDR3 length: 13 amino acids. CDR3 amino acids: CASRGQGDNEQFF. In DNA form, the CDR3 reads TGTGCCAGTAGGGGACAGGGGGACAATGAGCAGTTCTTC.

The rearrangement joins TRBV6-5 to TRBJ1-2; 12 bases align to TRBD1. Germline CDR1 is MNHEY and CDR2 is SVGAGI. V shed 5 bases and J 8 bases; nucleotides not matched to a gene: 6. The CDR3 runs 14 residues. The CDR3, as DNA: TGTGCCAGCAGTGCCGGGACAGGGGGCGCCGGCTACACCTTC. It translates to CASSAGTGGAGYTF.

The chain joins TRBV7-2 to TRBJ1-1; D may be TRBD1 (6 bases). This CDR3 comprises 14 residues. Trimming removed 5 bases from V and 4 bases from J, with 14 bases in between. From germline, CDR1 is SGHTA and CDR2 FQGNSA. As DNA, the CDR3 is TGTGCCAGCAGCCCCACAGGGACGGGCACTGAAGCTTTCTTT. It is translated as CASSPTGTGTEAFF.

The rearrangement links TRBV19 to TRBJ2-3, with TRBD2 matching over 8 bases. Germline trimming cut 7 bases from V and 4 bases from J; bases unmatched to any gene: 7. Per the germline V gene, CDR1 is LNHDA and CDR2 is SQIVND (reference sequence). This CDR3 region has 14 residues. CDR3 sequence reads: CASTGTRIADTQYF. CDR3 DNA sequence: TGTGCCAGTACTGGGACTAGAATTGCAGATACGCAGTATTTT.

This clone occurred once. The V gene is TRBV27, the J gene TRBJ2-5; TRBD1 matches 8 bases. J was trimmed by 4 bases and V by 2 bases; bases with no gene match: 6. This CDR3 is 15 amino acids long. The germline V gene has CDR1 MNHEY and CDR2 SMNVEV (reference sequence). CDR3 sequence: CASSLRDRWSETQYF. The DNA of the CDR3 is TGTGCCAGCAGTTTACGGGACAGGTGGTCAGAGACCCAGTACTTC.

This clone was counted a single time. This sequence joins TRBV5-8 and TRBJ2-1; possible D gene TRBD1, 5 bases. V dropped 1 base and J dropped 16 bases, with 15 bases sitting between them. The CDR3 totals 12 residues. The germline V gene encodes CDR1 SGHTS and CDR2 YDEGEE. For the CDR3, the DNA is TGTGCCAGCAGCTTGCAAGTGCAGGGTTCATTCTTC. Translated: CASSLQVQGSFF.

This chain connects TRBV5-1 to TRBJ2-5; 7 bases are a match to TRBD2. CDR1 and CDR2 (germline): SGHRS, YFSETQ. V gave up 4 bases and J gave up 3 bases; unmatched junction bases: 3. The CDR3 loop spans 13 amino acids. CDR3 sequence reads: CASSRGGEETQYF. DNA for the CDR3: TGCGCCAGCAGCCGGGGAGGGGAAGAGACCCAGTACTTC.

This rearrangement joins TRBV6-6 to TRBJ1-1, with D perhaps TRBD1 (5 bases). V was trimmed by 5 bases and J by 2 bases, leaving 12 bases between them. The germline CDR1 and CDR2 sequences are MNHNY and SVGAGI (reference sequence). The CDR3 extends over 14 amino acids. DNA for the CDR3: TGTGCCAGCAGTCCACAGGACGGAAACACTGAAGCTTTCTTT. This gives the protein CASSPQDGNTEAFF.

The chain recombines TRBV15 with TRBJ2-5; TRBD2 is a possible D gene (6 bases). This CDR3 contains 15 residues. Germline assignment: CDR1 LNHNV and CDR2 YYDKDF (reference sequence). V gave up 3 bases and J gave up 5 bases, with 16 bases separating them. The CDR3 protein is CATSRDPGEGETQYF. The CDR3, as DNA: TGTGCCACCAGCAGGGACCCGGGGGAAGGGGAGACCCAGTACTTC.

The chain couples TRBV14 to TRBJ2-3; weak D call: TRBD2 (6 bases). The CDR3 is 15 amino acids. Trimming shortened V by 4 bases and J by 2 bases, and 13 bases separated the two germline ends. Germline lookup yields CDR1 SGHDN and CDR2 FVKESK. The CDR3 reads CASSRVGGDTDTQYF. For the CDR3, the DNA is TGTGCCAGCAGCCGCGTGGGGGGAGACACAGATACGCAGTATTTT.

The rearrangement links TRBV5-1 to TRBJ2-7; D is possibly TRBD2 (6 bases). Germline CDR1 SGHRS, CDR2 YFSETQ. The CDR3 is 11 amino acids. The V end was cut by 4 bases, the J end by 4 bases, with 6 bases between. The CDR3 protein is CASSAGYEQYF. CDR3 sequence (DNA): TGCGCCAGCAGCGCGGGATACGAGCAGTACTTC.

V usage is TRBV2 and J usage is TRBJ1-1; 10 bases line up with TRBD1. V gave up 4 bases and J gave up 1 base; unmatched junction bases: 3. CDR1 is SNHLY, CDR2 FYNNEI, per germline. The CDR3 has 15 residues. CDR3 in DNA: TGTGCCAGCAGTGGACAGGGGGCCTCGAACACTGAAGCTTTCTTT. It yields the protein CASSGQGASNTEAFF. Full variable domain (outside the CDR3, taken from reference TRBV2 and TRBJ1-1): EPEVTQTPSHQVTQMGQEVILRCVPISNHLYFYWYRQILGQKVEFLVSFYNNEISEKSEIFDDQFSVERPDGSNFTLKIRSTKLEDSAMYFCASSGQGASNTEAFFGQGTRLTVV.

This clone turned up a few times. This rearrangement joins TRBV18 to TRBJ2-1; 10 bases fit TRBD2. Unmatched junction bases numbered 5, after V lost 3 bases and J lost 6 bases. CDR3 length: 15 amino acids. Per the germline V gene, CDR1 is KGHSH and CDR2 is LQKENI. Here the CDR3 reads CASSPPSGGLNEQFF. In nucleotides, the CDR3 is TGTGCCAGCTCACCCCCTAGCGGGGGTCTCAATGAGCAGTTCTTC.

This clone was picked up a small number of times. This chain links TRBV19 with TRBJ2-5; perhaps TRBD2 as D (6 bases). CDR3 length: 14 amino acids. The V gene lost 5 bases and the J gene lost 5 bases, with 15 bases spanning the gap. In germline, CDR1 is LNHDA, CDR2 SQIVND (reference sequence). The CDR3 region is CASSSRTTSETQYF. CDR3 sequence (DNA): TGTGCCAGTAGTTCCCGGACTACTTCGGAGACCCAGTACTTC.

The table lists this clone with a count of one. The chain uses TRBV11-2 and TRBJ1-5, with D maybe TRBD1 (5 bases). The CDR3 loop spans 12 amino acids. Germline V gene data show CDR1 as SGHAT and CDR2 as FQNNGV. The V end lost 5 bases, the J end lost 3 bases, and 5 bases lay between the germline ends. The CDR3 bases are TGTGCCAGCAGCGGACACAATCAGCCCCAGCATTTT. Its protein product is CASSGHNQPQHF.

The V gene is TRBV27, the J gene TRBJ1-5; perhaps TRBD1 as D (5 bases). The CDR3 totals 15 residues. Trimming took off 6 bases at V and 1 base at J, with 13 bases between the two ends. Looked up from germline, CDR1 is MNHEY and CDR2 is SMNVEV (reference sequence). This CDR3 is CASRPAEGSNQPQHF. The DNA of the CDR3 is TGTGCCAGCAGGCCTGCGGAGGGGAGCAATCAGCCCCAGCATTTT.

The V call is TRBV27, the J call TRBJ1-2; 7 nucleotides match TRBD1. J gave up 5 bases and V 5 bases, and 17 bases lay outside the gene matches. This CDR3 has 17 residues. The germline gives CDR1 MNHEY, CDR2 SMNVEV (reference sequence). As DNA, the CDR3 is TGTGCCAGCAGTCCACATGGAACAGGGGCCGCCAAGTATGGCTACACCTTC. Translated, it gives CASSPHGTGAAKYGYTF.

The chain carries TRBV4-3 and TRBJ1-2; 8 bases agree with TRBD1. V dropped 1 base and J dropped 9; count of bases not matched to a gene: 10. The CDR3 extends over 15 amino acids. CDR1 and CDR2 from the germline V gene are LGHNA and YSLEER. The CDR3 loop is CASSQGEGTGLRYTF. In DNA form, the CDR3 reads TGCGCCAGCAGCCAAGGAGAAGGGACAGGACTCCGCTACACCTTC.

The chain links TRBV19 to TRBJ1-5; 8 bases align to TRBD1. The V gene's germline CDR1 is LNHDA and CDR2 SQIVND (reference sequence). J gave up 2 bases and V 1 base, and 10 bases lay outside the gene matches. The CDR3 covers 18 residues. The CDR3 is CASSIVRPGTGRNQPQHF. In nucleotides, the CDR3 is TGTGCCAGTAGTATAGTACGTCCCGGGACAGGACGCAATCAGCCCCAGCATTTT.

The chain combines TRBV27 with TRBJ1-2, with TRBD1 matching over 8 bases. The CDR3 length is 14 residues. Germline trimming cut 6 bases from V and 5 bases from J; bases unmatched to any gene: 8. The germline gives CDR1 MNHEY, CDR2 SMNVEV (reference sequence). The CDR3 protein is CASSPRTGTYGYTF. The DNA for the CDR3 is TGTGCCAGCAGCCCACGGACAGGGACTTATGGCTACACCTTC.

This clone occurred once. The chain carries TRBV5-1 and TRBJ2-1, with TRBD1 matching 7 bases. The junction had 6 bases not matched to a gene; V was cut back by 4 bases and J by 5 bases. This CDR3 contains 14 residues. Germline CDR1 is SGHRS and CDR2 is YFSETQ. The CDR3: CASSREGGNNEQFF. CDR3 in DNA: TGCGCCAGCAGCCGAGAAGGGGGCAACAATGAGCAGTTCTTC.

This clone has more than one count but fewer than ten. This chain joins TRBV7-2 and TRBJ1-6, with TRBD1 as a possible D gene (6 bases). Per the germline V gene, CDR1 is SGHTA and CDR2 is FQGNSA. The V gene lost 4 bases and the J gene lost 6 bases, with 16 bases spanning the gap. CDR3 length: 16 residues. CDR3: CASSSRGKEPNSPLHF. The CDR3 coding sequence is TGTGCCAGCAGCTCCAGGGGCAAGGAACCTAATTCACCCCTCCACTTT.

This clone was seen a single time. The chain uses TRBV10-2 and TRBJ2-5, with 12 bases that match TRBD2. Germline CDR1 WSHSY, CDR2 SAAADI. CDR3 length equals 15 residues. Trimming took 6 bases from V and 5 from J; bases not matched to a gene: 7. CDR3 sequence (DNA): TGCGCCAGCAGCTGGACTAGCGGGGAAGGGGAGACCCAGTACTTC. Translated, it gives CASSWTSGEGETQYF.